This T cell receptor beta chain was captured in a study of shared clonotypes between healthy human individuals. Across the whole study: CD4 naive and CD4 memory each took three plates per donor, while CD8 naive took two and CD8 memory one. Study-wide points: Larger estimated richness was generally seen in naive subsets than in memory subsets.

The authors divided CD4+ cells into CD45RA+ naive and CD45RA-negative memory subsets. The method was immunoSEQ multiplex PCR; TCRdb's version includes in-frame clones alone and lacks a portion of them. Of about 2.4 million clones listed, approximately 94% are singletons. A note on this clone: Its antigen is not known.

V lost 7 bases and J 1 base, leaving 19 bases between the germline ends. The CDR3 is made up of 16 amino acids. Germline values: CDR1 SQVTM, CDR2 ANQGSEA. Sample: naive CD4+ T cells sorted from blood. Subset denoted: CD45RA+ positively selected. This TCR derives from a man aged 18 to 30 in good health. V and J are TRBV29-1 and TRBJ1-4, with a possible D match to TRBD1 (5 bases). CDR3 sequence: CSGSDSSAGTNEKLFF. CDR3 in DNA: TGCAGCGGTTCAGACAGTAGCGCGGGAACTAATGAAAAACTGTTTTTT.